A single sample gave rise to the 30 T cell receptor beta chains below, sequenced in a study of metastatic and nonmetastatic thyroid tumors. Among the patients, none had received any treatment before thyroid surgery. Via MiXCR, TCRdb re-called the PCR reads. The sample includes 30,000 to 35,000 clones, around 16% seen only once; the top ten take about a fifth. The sequencing sample was made of blood. These receptors originate from a male donor with papillary thyroid cancer or a benign thyroid nodule (not recorded which). Some clones in this sample may be carry-over from other donors' samples.

This clone appeared many times. The genes are TRBV6-1 and TRBJ2-3; unclear D gene. V gave up 7 bases and J gave up 0 bases, with 11 bases separating them. CDR1 MNHNS and CDR2 SASEGT come from the germline V gene. CDR3 length equals 14 residues. CDR3 region: CASTDPPSTDTQYF. DNA of the CDR3: TGTGCCAGCACGGATCCCCCAAGCACAGATACGCAGTATTTT.

This clone was detected ten times or more. The CDR3 here is CASSLAAESSYEQYF. In DNA form, the CDR3 reads TGCGCCAGCAGCTTGGCGGCAGAGAGCTCCTACGAGCAGTACTTC. The V call is TRBV5-1, the J call TRBJ2-7, with D unresolved. This CDR3 region has 15 residues. Trimming cost V 0 bases and J 0 bases, with 10 bases left between them. Germline CDR1 and CDR2: SGHRS and YFSETQ.

The CDR3 is CSAEPGTGIGPQHF. The CDR3 DNA reads as TGCAGTGCTGAACCCGGGACAGGTATTGGGCCCCAGCATTTT. The chain couples TRBV20-1 to TRBJ1-5; TRBD1 agrees at 8 bases. CDR1 is DFQATT and CDR2 is SNEGSKA in the germline V gene (reference sequence). With V trimmed by 5 bases and J by 9 bases, 12 bases remained unmatched. This CDR3 has 14 residues.

Many counts were recorded for this clone. The chain carries TRBV28 and TRBJ2-3, with 8 bases aligning to TRBD2. The V and J ends lost 6 bases and 7 bases, in that order; junction bases with no gene match: 15. Germline CDR1 reads MDHEN; CDR2 reads SYDVKM. This CDR3 spans 16 amino acids. CDR3 sequence: CASSPASERERNTQYF. The CDR3 nucleotides read TGTGCCAGCAGCCCGGCAAGTGAGCGGGAGCGGAATACGCAGTATTTT. The variable domain in full, with the rest retrieved from reference TRBV28 and TRBJ2-3, is DVKVTQSSRYLVKRTGEKVFLECVQDMDHENMFWYRQDPGLGLRLIYFSYDVKMKEKGDIPEGYSVSREKKERFSLILESASTNQTSMYLCASSPASERERNTQYFGPGTRLTVL.

The sample holds many counts of this clone. The V and J genes are TRBV24-1 and TRBJ2-1; a possible D gene is TRBD2 (6 bases). This CDR3 has 14 amino acids. Looked up from germline, CDR1 is KGHDR and CDR2 is SFDVKD. Trimming took 7 bases from V and 6 from J, leaving 15 bases between them. The chain's CDR3 is CATRSQLGGNEQFF. DNA for the CDR3: TGTGCCACCAGATCTCAGCTGGGGGGCAATGAGCAGTTCTTC.

V usage is TRBV20-1 and J usage is TRBJ2-3; D not resolved. The V gene's germline CDR1 is DFQATT and CDR2 SNEGSKA (reference sequence). V dropped 0 bases and J dropped 2 bases, with 12 bases sitting between them. The CDR3 runs to 15 residues. The CDR3 nucleotides are TGCAGTGCTAGAGATCTGAGACTTACCACAGATACGCAGTATTTT. Translated, it gives CSARDLRLTTDTQYF.

This clone was found many times. It may be a read error: a sequence one base away is much more abundant. Other nucleotide sequences from this sample produce the same CDR3. J is TRBJ2-7 and V is TRBV20-1, with D perhaps being TRBD1 or TRBD2 (5 bases each). Trimming removed 6 bases at V and 0 bases at J, with 30 bases between. CDR3 size: 19 residues. Per germline, CDR1 DFQATT and CDR2 SNEGSKA (reference sequence). In DNA, the CDR3 is TGCAGTGCGCCGCCTATACCCGGGACGAGCGCCTCGAGCTCCTACGAGCAGTACTTC. Translating gives CSAPPIPGTSASSSYEQYF.

On this clone: Just one base apart from a much larger clone, this may be a read error. The sample holds other DNA sequences that translate to the same CDR3. The V call is TRBV20-1, the J call TRBJ1-4; D might be TRBD1 (6 bases). The CDR3 runs 17 residues. V was trimmed by 5 bases and J by 7 bases, leaving 26 bases between them. Germline-derived CDR1 and CDR2 are DFQATT and SNEGSKA (reference sequence). CDR3 region: CSAAVRSREGGGEKLFF. The CDR3 region has the DNA TGCAGTGCTGCGGTACGTTCGAGGGAGGGGGGCGGTGAAAAACTGTTTTTT.

The rearrangement links TRBV5-1 to TRBJ2-3, with TRBD2 identical over 11 bases. CDR3 length equals 16 residues. The germline gives CDR1 SGHRS, CDR2 YFSETQ. V dropped 4 bases and J dropped 1; count of bases not matched to a gene: 5. CDR3 sequence reads: CASSPVLAGGTDTQYF. The CDR3, as DNA: TGCGCCAGCAGCCCAGTACTAGCGGGGGGCACAGATACGCAGTATTTT.

A remark on this clone: Because the CDR3 is missing its conserved closing phenylalanine or tryptophan, this is likely a read error. V usage is TRBV7-8 and J usage is TRBJ1-4, with no clear D. With 2 bases removed from V and 8 bases from J, the gap between germline ends came to 12 bases. This CDR3 is 14 amino acids long. CDR1 and CDR2 (germline): SGHVS, FQNEAQ. The chain's CDR3 is CASSLTAVKEKLFL. The DNA of the CDR3 is TGTGCCAGCAGCTTAACAGCCGTGAAAGAAAAACTGTTTTTA.

This clone has at least ten counts. The chain links TRBV7-9 to TRBJ2-1; no firm D call. The V and J ends lost 1 base and 5 bases respectively, with 9 bases between them. Germline assignment: CDR1 SEHNR and CDR2 FQNEAQ (reference sequence). The CDR3 contains 14 residues. DNA for the CDR3: TGTGCCAGCAGCTTAGACCGCAGAGACAATGAGCAGTTCTTC. It translates to CASSLDRRDNEQFF. The full variable domain, in which reference TRBV7-9 and TRBJ2-1 provide the parts outside the CDR3, is DTGVSQNPRHKITKRGQNVTFRCDPISEHNRLYWYRQTLGQGPEFLTYFQNEAQLEKSRLLSDRFSAERPKGSFSTLEIQRTEQGDSAMYLCASSLDRRDNEQFFGPGTRLTVL.

This clone was seen many times. This may stem from a read error, because a much larger clone lies one nucleotide away. The CDR3 coding sequence is TGTGCCAGCAGCCCTCAGGCGGACCCAAACTATGGCTACACCTTC. It specifies CASSPQADPNYGYTF. The chain recombines TRBV11-3 with TRBJ1-2; D is uncertain. The germline CDR1 and CDR2 sequences are SGHNT and YENEEA. CDR3 length equals 15 residues. Trimming pared 5 bases from V and 2 bases from J, leaving 15 bases between.

The chain carries TRBV11-2 and TRBJ2-3; TRBD2 agrees at 12 bases. CDR1 and CDR2 (germline): SGHAT, FQNNGV. J was trimmed by 1 base and V by 0 bases; bases with no gene match: 8. The CDR3 sequence is 19 residues long. This CDR3 reads CASSLDRTSGMYGTDTQYF. The CDR3 bases are TGTGCCAGCAGCTTAGATCGGACTAGCGGGATGTATGGCACAGATACGCAGTATTTT.

This clone occurred many times. The V gene is TRBV6-1, the J gene TRBJ2-7; D may be TRBD1 (6 bases). This CDR3 has 16 residues. V was trimmed by 6 bases and J by 1 base, leaving 19 bases between them. The germline CDR1 and CDR2 sequences are MNHNS and SASEGT. The chain's CDR3 is CASSRSSGTLSYEQYF. The CDR3 DNA follows: TGTGCCAGCAGCCGATCCTCCGGGACACTGTCCTACGAGCAGTACTTC.

This chain connects TRBV3-1 to TRBJ2-1; weak D call: TRBD2 (6 bases). CDR1 is LGHDT and CDR2 is YNNKEL in the germline V gene (reference sequence). The CDR3 runs 15 residues. V dropped 5 bases and J dropped 3 bases, with 14 bases sitting between them. This chain's CDR3 is CASSKDGGGYNEQFF. CDR3 DNA sequence: TGTGCCAGCAGCAAGGACGGGGGAGGCTACAATGAGCAGTTCTTC.

This clone has a count of ten or more. The chain carries TRBV11-1 and TRBJ2-7, with TRBD2 as a possible D gene (6 bases). Between the trimmed V and J ends, which lost 4 bases and 4 bases, there was a span of 11 bases. Germline lookup yields CDR1 SGHAT and CDR2 FQDESV (reference sequence). The CDR3 covers 13 residues. CDR3 DNA: TGTGCCAGCAGCTCGGGACTTTCTTACGAGCAGTACTTC. Its translation is CASSSGLSYEQYF. The complete variable domain, with remaining parts taken from reference TRBV11-1 and TRBJ2-7, reads EAEVAQSPRYKITEKSQAVAFWCDPISGHATLYWYRQILGQGPELLVQFQDESVVDDSQLPKDRFSAERLKGVDSTLKIQPAELGDSAMYLCASSSGLSYEQYFGPGTRLTVT.

This clone was recorded at least ten times. The chain combines TRBV20-1 with TRBJ1-6; 8 nucleotides align to TRBD1. Per germline, CDR1 DFQATT and CDR2 SNEGSKA (reference sequence). The CDR3 has 17 amino acids. J gave up 5 bases and V 1 base, and 10 bases lay outside the gene matches. The CDR3, as DNA: TGCAGTGCTAGAGTAGGTACATGGGACAGGAATAATTCACCCCTCCACTTT. Protein sequence: CSARVGTWDRNNSPLHF.

This clone was detected many times. V gene TRBV7-6 combines with J gene TRBJ2-2; perhaps TRBD2 as D (6 bases). Germline CDR1 reads SGHVS; CDR2 reads FNYEAQ. The V gene lost 1 base and the J gene lost 5 bases, with 8 bases spanning the gap. This CDR3 comprises 14 residues. CDR3 residues: CASSLGGDTGELFF. The CDR3 DNA is TGTGCCAGCAGCTTAGGGGGGGATACCGGGGAGCTGTTTTTT.

In this sample, this clone turned up many times. A much larger clone lies one base from this, so it may be a read error. CDR3 region: CASRPPGSGRTDTQYF. In nucleotides, the CDR3 is TGTGCCAGCCGTCCCCCGGGAAGCGGCCGTACAGATACGCAGTATTTT. J is TRBJ2-3 and V is TRBV6-2 or TRBV6-3; possible D gene TRBD2, 5 bases. Germline CDR1 is MNHEY and CDR2 is SVGEGT. V shed 8 bases and J shed 3 bases, with 21 bases lying between them. The CDR3 consists of 16 residues.

This clone has a count of ten or more. The chain carries TRBV7-9 and TRBJ2-3; tentatively, D is TRBD2 (6 bases). Trimming pared 5 bases from V and 0 bases from J, leaving 9 bases between. The CDR3 sequence is 14 residues long. Germline V gene lookup returns CDR1 SEHNR and CDR2 FQNEAQ (reference sequence). In nucleotides, the CDR3 is TGTGCCAGCAGCGCCAGCGGGAGCACAGATACGCAGTATTTT. Residues: CASSASGSTDTQYF.

The chain recombines TRBV6-9 with TRBJ1-1; the D is unclear. The V and J ends lost 7 bases and 8 bases respectively, with 11 bases between them. Germline V lookup: CDR1 MNHGY, CDR2 SVAAGI. CDR3 length equals 11 residues. This CDR3 reads CASISGREAFF. CDR3 DNA: TGTGCCAGCATTTCCGGCAGGGAAGCTTTCTTT.

This clone came up many times. The chain joins TRBV7-9 to TRBJ2-5, with D unclear. From germline, CDR1 is SEHNR and CDR2 FQNEAQ (reference sequence). CDR3 size: 12 residues. With 3 bases removed from V and 5 bases from J, the gap between germline ends came to 7 bases. The CDR3 loop reads CASSLRMETQYF. DNA for the CDR3: TGTGCCAGCAGCTTGAGGATGGAGACCCAGTACTTC.

Comments on this clone: A clone one base away is much larger, so this may be a read error. The rearrangement uses TRBV18 and TRBJ2-5; D unclear. Germline-derived CDR1 and CDR2 are KGHSH and LQKENI. The CDR3 totals 12 residues. The CDR3 DNA is TGTGCCAGCTCACCACCTTTGGAGACCCCGTACTTC. Translation gives CASSPPLETPYF.

This clone was counted ten times or more. The V and J genes are TRBV6-1 and TRBJ2-3; 8 bases are a match to TRBD1. Germline CDR1 reads MNHNS; CDR2 reads SASEGT. The ends lost 5 bases at V and 6 bases at J; junction bases unmatched: 4. The CDR3 contains 13 residues. The CDR3 region is CASSLQGVDTQYF. The CDR3 DNA reads TGTGCCAGCAGTTTACAGGGGGTTGATACGCAGTATTTT.

This clone has at least ten counts. V is TRBV6-1 and J is TRBJ2-6, with D unclear. V lost 6 bases and J lost 2, with 5 bases in between. Germline CDR1 and CDR2: MNHNS and SASEGT. This CDR3 is 13 amino acids long. Written as DNA, the CDR3 is TGTGCCAGCAGCTCGACTGGGGCCAACGTCCTGACTTTC. Amino acid sequence: CASSSTGANVLTF.

This clone has ten or more counts. CDR3 sequence reads: CASSTHMSTDTQYF. CDR3 nucleotides: TGTGCCAGCAGCACCCATATGAGCACAGATACGCAGTATTTT. The rearrangement links TRBV7-2 to TRBJ2-3; D not certain. CDR1 SGHTA and CDR2 FQGNSA come from the germline V gene. The CDR3 spans 14 residues. Trimming removed 5 bases at V and 0 bases at J, with 9 bases between.

This clone was counted many times. The V and J genes are TRBV6-5 and TRBJ2-5; 7 bases match TRBD2. This CDR3 has 18 residues. V shed 0 bases and J 5 bases; nucleotides not matched to a gene: 15. From germline, CDR1 is MNHEY and CDR2 SVGAGI. Here the CDR3 DNA reads TGTGCCAGCAGTTACTCGATCGGTAGCGGGTCGGGGCGGGAGACCCAGTACTTC. Translating gives CASSYSIGSGSGRETQYF.

This clone was observed a handful of times. An end of the junction does not agree with germline; a read error may underlie this. The chain's CDR3 is CASSPRQSTGAFF. CDR3 nucleotides: TGTGCCAGCAGCCCCCGACAGAGCACTGGAGCTTTCTTT. This chain joins TRBV7-9 and TRBJ1-1; possible D gene TRBD1, 5 bases. The CDR3 has 13 residues. The germline V gene encodes CDR1 SEHNR and CDR2 FQNEAQ (reference sequence).

At least ten counts were recorded for this clone. This sequence joins TRBV3-1 and TRBJ2-7; 7 nucleotides match TRBD2. There are 13 residues in the CDR3. CDR1 and CDR2 from the germline V gene are LGHDT and YNNKEL (reference sequence). The V gene end was trimmed by 2 bases and the J gene end by 3 bases; junction bases not matched to a gene: 1. The CDR3 nucleotides read TGTGCCAGCAGCCAACGGACTAGCTACGAGCAGTACTTC. Amino acid sequence: CASSQRTSYEQYF.

This clone appeared many times. The chain has TRBV2 and TRBJ2-7; D is unclear. This CDR3 region has 13 residues. Germline CDR1 reads SNHLY; CDR2 reads FYNNEI. With 7 bases removed from V and 0 bases from J, the gap between germline ends came to 10 bases. The CDR3 coding sequence is TGTGCCAGCATCGAATTTGACTCCTACGAGCAGTACTTC. Protein: CASIEFDSYEQYF.